The 32 T cell receptor beta chains given below trace back to one sample, sequenced in a study of blood T cell repertoires in COVID-19 (dated by TCRdb to about 2020). Library prep was done by the immunoSEQ multiplex PCR assay. TCRdb re-hosts the immuneACCESS table, in-frame sequences only. Its copies lack some clones; in the studies checked, an unresolved V gene accounts for under half of them, and the cause for the rest is not known. This sample gives approximately 320,000 clones in total; about nine tenths of them show up just once. The ten largest clonotypes hold roughly 10% of the sample. The sequenced sample was peripheral blood. The receptor source for this set is a woman between 25 and 40 years old with COVID-19, enrolled during active disease.

This sequence joins TRBV15 and TRBJ1-2; 12 bases align to TRBD1. The trim removed 6 bases at V and 13 bases at J, leaving 12 bases unmatched. Germline CDR1 is LNHNV and CDR2 is YYDKDF (reference sequence). The CDR3 consists of 14 residues. The CDR3 DNA is TGTGCCACCAGAGGCCCGGGACAGGGGGCGGGGGGCACCTTC. This translates into CATRGPGQGAGGTF.

J is TRBJ1-6 and V is TRBV3-1 (or the pseudogene TRBV3-2); D is perhaps TRBD1 (5 bases). CDR1 LGHDT and CDR2 YNNKEL come from the germline V gene (reference sequence). V was shortened by 1 base and J by 9 bases, with 10 bases between the two germline ends. The length of the CDR3 is 14 residues. DNA for the CDR3: TGTGCCAGCAGCCAAGGCAGGGCCCTTTCACCCCTCCACTTT. This translates into CASSQGRALSPLHF.

The chain carries TRBV7-9 and TRBJ2-7; the match to TRBD1 covers 10 bases. The CDR3 spans 14 residues. Trimming took 4 bases from V and 12 from J; bases not matched to a gene: 12. Germline assignment: CDR1 SEHNR and CDR2 FQNEAQ (reference sequence). CDR3 DNA sequence: TGTGCCAGCAGCTCCCTAGCTTCTGGGACAGGGGTGTACTTC. This gives the protein CASSSLASGTGVYF.

This sequence joins TRBV7-9 and TRBJ1-2; the match to TRBD1 covers 7 bases. The CDR3 runs to 15 residues. CDR1 is SEHNR and CDR2 is FQNEAQ in the germline V gene (reference sequence). Trimming cost V 6 bases and J 2 bases; bases outside gene matches: 9. The CDR3 here is CASSPMTGPNYGYTF. The DNA of the CDR3 is TGTGCCAGCAGTCCGATGACAGGGCCCAACTATGGCTACACCTTC.

V and J are TRBV3-1 (or the pseudogene TRBV3-2) and TRBJ2-3; TRBD1 might be the D (5 bases). The CDR3 is made up of 15 amino acids. Trimming shortened V by 4 bases and J by 2 bases, and 13 bases separated the two germline ends. CDR1 and CDR2 from the germline V gene are LGHDT and YNNKEL (reference sequence). In nucleotides, the CDR3 is TGTGCCAGCAGCCCTCTAGGGGCGGCCACAGATACGCAGTATTTT. Its translation: CASSPLGAATDTQYF.

The chain employs TRBV3-1 (or the pseudogene TRBV3-2) and TRBJ2-7; the match to TRBD2 covers 8 bases. The CDR3 spans 14 residues. V shed 2 bases and J 2 bases; nucleotides not matched to a gene: 2. In germline, CDR1 is LGHDT, CDR2 YNNKEL (reference sequence). CDR3 sequence reads: CASSQSGGTYEQYF. In DNA form, the CDR3 reads TGTGCCAGCAGCCAAAGCGGGGGTACCTACGAGCAGTACTTC.

Here the CDR3 reads CASSSAPWRNSYEQYF. The CDR3, as DNA: TGTGCCAGCAGTTCCGCGCCGTGGCGGAACTCCTACGAGCAGTACTTC. The chain links TRBV6-5 to TRBJ2-7; unclear D gene. Trimming took off 4 bases at V and 0 bases at J, with 16 bases between the two ends. The length of the CDR3 is 16 residues. Germline CDR1 MNHEY, CDR2 SVGAGI.

This chain uses TRBV7-9 with TRBJ2-4, with 7 bases lining up with TRBD2. This CDR3 has 15 residues. V lost 1 base and J lost 7; bases outside the gene matches: 7. Germline V CDR1 and CDR2: SEHNR, FQNEAQ (reference sequence). CDR3 loop: CASSLGGGLVNIQYF. CDR3 nucleotide sequence: TGTGCCAGCAGCTTAGGGGGCGGACTAGTGAACATTCAGTACTTC.

The chain recombines TRBV6-5 with TRBJ1-1; no firm D call. Germline assignment: CDR1 MNHEY and CDR2 SVGAGI. The CDR3 contains 15 residues. The V end lost 0 bases, the J end lost 4 bases, and 12 bases lay between the germline ends. The CDR3: CASSYSSTATTEAFF. CDR3 nucleotide sequence: TGTGCCAGCAGTTACTCGAGTACTGCTACCACTGAAGCTTTCTTT.

The chain recombines TRBV28 with TRBJ1-2; 7 nucleotides agree with TRBD1. J lost 3 bases, V lost 5 bases, and 9 bases had no gene match. This CDR3 comprises 15 residues. The germline V gene has CDR1 MDHEN and CDR2 SYDVKM. CDR3 DNA sequence: TGTGCCAGCAGTCCCGGGACAGCCGACTACTATGGCTACACCTTC. Amino acid sequence: CASSPGTADYYGYTF.

The chain has TRBV5-1 and TRBJ2-6; D ambiguous. The V end lost 4 bases, the J end lost 0 bases, and 8 bases lay between the germline ends. Looked up from germline, CDR1 is SGHRS and CDR2 is YFSETQ. CDR3 length equals 15 residues. The CDR3 spells CASSGQPSGANVLTF. The CDR3 nucleotides are TGCGCCAGCAGCGGGCAGCCCTCTGGGGCCAACGTCCTGACTTTC.

The genes are TRBV5-4 and TRBJ1-1; D possibly corresponds to TRBD1 (5 bases). Trimming removed 4 bases at V and 3 bases at J, with 13 bases between. The CDR3 covers 14 residues. The germline V gene has CDR1 SGHNT and CDR2 YYREEE (reference sequence). CDR3 sequence reads: CASSHEAGYTEAFF. The CDR3 bases are TGTGCCAGCAGCCACGAGGCAGGGTACACTGAAGCTTTCTTT.

This clone was seen only once. The rearrangement links TRBV6-5 to TRBJ2-5, with D possibly being TRBD2 (6 bases). In germline, CDR1 is MNHEY, CDR2 SVGAGI. Trimming stripped 6 bases from V and 1 base from J, with 15 bases between. CDR3 length: 15 amino acids. The CDR3 region has the DNA TGTGCCAGCAGATCACGGATGGGACTCCAAGAGACCCAGTACTTC. Translating gives CASRSRMGLQETQYF.

The chain recombines TRBV7-2 with TRBJ2-3; TRBD1 is a possible D gene (5 bases). Germline-derived CDR1 and CDR2 are SGHTA and FQGNSA. Trimming took 8 bases from V and 2 from J, leaving 14 bases between them. The CDR3 is 14 residues long. The CDR3 DNA sequence: TGTGCCAGCGCTAGGGGTGGAACCACAGATACGCAGTATTTT. As protein: CASARGGTTDTQYF.

V gene TRBV4-2 combines with J gene TRBJ2-7, with D hard to call. V lost 0 bases, J lost 9 bases, and 27 bases lay in between. The CDR3 totals 18 residues. Germline lookup yields CDR1 LGHNA and CDR2 YNFKEQ. The CDR3 DNA reads as TGTGCCAGCAGCCAAGAAGCTCCCCCGGTAGACCCCCCGTCGGGGCAGTACTTC. It translates to CASSQEAPPVDPPSGQYF.

The chain couples TRBV5-1 to TRBJ1-3; D not resolved. Deletions cut 4 bases from V and 4 bases from J, with 12 bases between. The CDR3 has 14 amino acids. From germline, CDR1 is SGHRS and CDR2 YFSETQ. The CDR3 DNA reads as TGCGCCAGCAGCCCCGAGGCCCTCGGAAACACCATATATTTT. It translates to CASSPEALGNTIYF.

This chain connects TRBV6-5 to TRBJ1-2; possibly TRBD1 for D (6 bases). V was pared by 6 bases and J by 5 bases, with 7 bases between. CDR1 and CDR2 from the germline V gene are MNHEY and SVGAGI. The CDR3 is 11 amino acids. The CDR3 DNA follows: TGTGCCAGCAGCACAGGGTATGGCTACACCTTC. This translates into CASSTGYGYTF.

The sample holds a few counts of this clone. This chain uses TRBV19 with TRBJ1-2; D might be TRBD1 (5 bases). The V gene's germline CDR1 is LNHDA and CDR2 SQIVND (reference sequence). The CDR3 runs to 19 residues. Trimming stripped 5 bases from V and 1 base from J, with 26 bases between. The CDR3 is CASSHLLGQNSDVNYGYTF. The CDR3 coding sequence is TGTGCCAGTAGTCATCTCTTGGGGCAGAATTCGGATGTTAACTATGGCTACACCTTC.

The V call is TRBV2, the J call TRBJ2-5; perhaps TRBD2 as D (5 bases). The V and J ends lost 6 bases and 5 bases respectively, with 19 bases between them. The CDR3 spans 15 residues. Germline V gene lookup returns CDR1 SNHLY and CDR2 FYNNEI. The chain's CDR3 is CASRGFGPRRETQYF. The CDR3 DNA reads TGTGCCAGCAGAGGCTTCGGGCCGAGGAGGGAGACCCAGTACTTC. Full variable domain (missing parts from reference TRBV2 and TRBJ2-5): EPEVTQTPSHQVTQMGQEVILRCVPISNHLYFYWYRQILGQKVEFLVSFYNNEISEKSEIFDDQFSVERPDGSNFTLKIRSTKLEDSAMYFCASRGFGPRRETQYFGPGTRLLVL.

The chain couples TRBV18 to TRBJ2-7; tentative D call: TRBD1 (6 bases). V was shortened by 1 base and J by 2 bases, with 15 bases between the two germline ends. The CDR3 loop spans 16 amino acids. Germline V gene data show CDR1 as KGHSH and CDR2 as LQKENI. The CDR3 nucleotides are TGTGCCAGCTCACCACGGGGGACACACGCTACCTACGAGCAGTACTTC. It encodes CASSPRGTHATYEQYF.

The chain employs TRBV4-1 and TRBJ1-3; 7 nucleotides match TRBD1. CDR1 and CDR2 from the germline V gene are MGHRA and YSYEKL. V lost 1 base, J lost 0 bases, and 12 bases stayed unmatched. This CDR3 is built from 19 residues. CDR3 region: CASSQATGLLGFSGNTIYF. For the CDR3, the DNA is TGCGCCAGCAGCCAAGCGACAGGGCTACTTGGTTTCTCTGGAAACACCATATATTTT.

V and J are TRBV6-8 and TRBJ2-7, with D possibly TRBD1 on 6 matching bases. CDR1 is MNHGY, CDR2 SAAAGT, per germline. Trimming stripped 5 bases from V and 3 bases from J, with 14 bases between. The CDR3 is made up of 14 amino acids. CDR3: CASSPRDTFYEQYF. CDR3 DNA: TGTGCCAGCAGTCCCCGGGACACCTTCTACGAGCAGTACTTC.

The chain is built from TRBV11-1 and TRBJ1-2, with TRBD1 matching over 7 bases. The CDR3 consists of 15 residues. The germline V gene encodes CDR1 SGHAT and CDR2 FQDESV (reference sequence). Unmatched junction bases numbered 14, after V lost 5 bases and J lost 8 bases. CDR3 sequence reads: CASSPLGRGAFGYTF. The CDR3 bases are TGTGCCAGCAGCCCCCTGGGCAGGGGGGCCTTCGGCTACACCTTC.

This rearrangement joins TRBV19 to TRBJ2-1; 10 nucleotides align to TRBD1. This CDR3 is 16 amino acids long. Germline assignment: CDR1 LNHDA and CDR2 SQIVND (reference sequence). V shed 7 bases, J shed 0 bases, and the junction held 6 bases outside the gene matches. The CDR3 DNA sequence: TGTGCCAGTATGGAGGGACAGGGGCGCTCCTACAATGAGCAGTTCTTC. Translated, it gives CASMEGQGRSYNEQFF.

This chain connects TRBV5-1 to TRBJ2-4, with TRBD2 as a possible D gene (5 bases). The V end was cut by 1 base, the J end by 0 bases, with 8 bases between. The CDR3 runs to 15 residues. Germline V gene data show CDR1 as SGHRS and CDR2 as YFSETQ. The CDR3 coding sequence is TGCGCCAGCAGCTTGATCGGACTAGCCAAAAACATTCAGTACTTC. Translating gives CASSLIGLAKNIQYF. The full variable domain, rest sourced from reference TRBV5-1 and TRBJ2-4, is KAGVTQTPRYLIKTRGQQVTLSCSPISGHRSVSWYQQTPGQGLQFLFEYFSETQRNKGNFPGRFSGRQFSNSRSEMNVSTLELGDSALYLCASSLIGLAKNIQYFGAGTRLSVL.

The chain combines TRBV6-5 with TRBJ2-7; D is perhaps TRBD1 (6 bases). CDR1 and CDR2 (germline): MNHEY, SVGAGI. Trimming removed 6 bases at V and 0 bases at J, with 15 bases between. This CDR3 has 15 residues. CDR3 residues: CASSYLTGNSYEQYF. The CDR3 bases are TGTGCCAGCAGCTACCTCACAGGGAACTCCTACGAGCAGTACTTC.

The chain joins TRBV7-8 to TRBJ1-6; 8 bases agree with TRBD1. The CDR3 has 14 residues. V lost 9 bases to trimming and J lost 6 bases; unmatched junction nucleotides: 7. Germline loops: CDR1 SGHVS, CDR2 FQNEAQ. The DNA of the CDR3 is TGTGCCAGTCGGCCGGACAGGGTTAATTCACCCCTCCACTTT. It is translated as CASRPDRVNSPLHF.

The chain has TRBV5-1 and TRBJ2-5; 8 bases match TRBD1. This CDR3 is 14 amino acids long. The germline gives CDR1 SGHRS, CDR2 YFSETQ. V gave up 5 bases and J gave up 4 bases; unmatched junction bases: 7. The DNA for the CDR3 is TGCGCCAGCAGATCCACCCAGGGGGCAGAGACCCAGTACTTC. It is translated as CASRSTQGAETQYF.

The V call is TRBV19, the J call TRBJ1-2; no reliable D call. V was trimmed by 3 bases and J by 0 bases, leaving 14 bases between them. Germline values: CDR1 LNHDA, CDR2 SQIVND (reference sequence). The CDR3 runs 16 residues. The DNA of the CDR3 is TGTGCCAGTAGTATCGCGGGGTCAGTCTCTAACTATGGCTACACCTTC. Translating it yields CASSIAGSVSNYGYTF.

This chain joins TRBV15 and TRBJ1-5; 7 bases line up with TRBD1. The junction had 12 bases not matched to a gene; V was cut back by 3 bases and J by 4 bases. This CDR3 has 17 residues. CDR1 LNHNV and CDR2 YYDKDF come from the germline V gene (reference sequence). CDR3 loop: CATSSRTLTGSNQPQHF. CDR3 coding DNA: TGTGCCACCAGCAGCCGCACCTTGACAGGGAGTAATCAGCCCCAGCATTTT.

The chain joins TRBV19 to TRBJ2-2; 9 nucleotides agree with TRBD1. This CDR3 comprises 16 residues. V shed 4 bases, J shed 6 bases, and the junction held 9 bases outside the gene matches. Per the germline V gene, CDR1 is LNHDA and CDR2 is SQIVND (reference sequence). The CDR3 DNA is TGTGCCAGTAGTACTTACGGGACAGGGTCGTCCGGGGAGCTGTTTTTT. Its protein product is CASSTYGTGSSGELFF.

This chain joins TRBV5-8 and TRBJ2-1; TRBD2 aligns across 8 bases. With 0 bases clipped from V and 13 bases from J, the junction kept 9 bases outside the gene matches. Germline-derived CDR1 and CDR2 are SGHTS and YDEGEE. The length of the CDR3 is 14 residues. For the CDR3, the DNA is TGTGCCAGCAGCTTGGAAGGAGTGCGGGGGGCCCAGTTCTTC. It yields the protein CASSLEGVRGAQFF.